This T cell receptor (beta chain) was identified in a study of T cells after yellow fever vaccination. Turning to this clonotype: Its target is not known.

CDR3 size: 13 residues. CDR1 and CDR2 (germline): MGHRA, YSYEKL. V was pared by 0 bases and J by 10 bases, with 12 bases between. Overall study results and limits: The presence of abundant clonotypes contaminating from the bulk population was possible in FACS-sorted repertoires.

TCRdb fed the 5' RACE reads into MiXCR, producing one record per CDR3 protein. The sample yields 500,000 to 550,000 distinct CDR3 sequences, roughly a fifth seen once. The V and J genes are TRBV4-1 and TRBJ1-1, with D uncertain. This specimen was PBMCs, taken about 20 days after the first yellow fever vaccination. The receptor was derived from a man younger than 35 who received the YFV17D yellow fever vaccine. The CDR3 DNA reads as TGCGCCAGCAGCCAAGATCGACGGGGAGGAGCTTTCTTT. Translation gives CASSQDRRGGAFF.